This is a list of T cell receptor beta chains from one sample in a study of shared clonotypes between healthy human individuals. Method: immunoSEQ multiplex PCR; TCRdb's copy keeps in-frame clones and lacks some. Altogether 1.4 million to 1.5 million clones are present, 95% to 97% being singletons, with the ten largest covering approximately 1.1%. Material: naive CD4+ T cells sorted from blood. All receptors come from a man aged 25-45 years in good health. Both conserved end residues are part of each CDR3. Each record gives: CDR3 protein, D gene, J gene, V gene. D genes are given only for firm matches.

CDR3aa: CASSSGHVSNQPQHF
d_gene: NA
j_gene: TRBJ1-5
v_gene: TRBV6-6

CDR3aa: CASSGQGGASSYEQYF
d_gene: NA
j_gene: TRBJ2-7
v_gene: TRBV27

CDR3aa: CASSLKDFPRNIQYF
d_gene: NA
j_gene: TRBJ2-4
v_gene: TRBV28

CDR3aa: CASSQITSGGYNEQFF
d_gene: TRBD2
j_gene: TRBJ2-1
v_gene: TRBV4-3

CDR3aa: CASSFPPASGKSSYEQYF
d_gene: TRBD2
j_gene: TRBJ2-7
v_gene: TRBV28

CDR3aa: CASRNMLGGVIGNTIYF
d_gene: NA
j_gene: TRBJ1-3
v_gene: TRBV7-9

CDR3aa: CASSPGLAGVNEQYF
d_gene: TRBD2
j_gene: TRBJ2-7
v_gene: TRBV7-6

CDR3aa: CASSLAVAIGTLSYEQYF
d_gene: NA
j_gene: TRBJ2-7
v_gene: TRBV7-2

CDR3aa: CASSPYTLAGELEQYF
d_gene: TRBD2
j_gene: TRBJ2-7
v_gene: TRBV18

CDR3aa: CASTDSYTIYF
d_gene: NA
j_gene: TRBJ1-3
v_gene: TRBV7-8